Below are 16 T cell receptor beta chains sequenced from a single sample in a study of shared clonotypes between healthy human individuals. TCRdb's table, derived via immunoSEQ multiplex PCR, lists solely in-frame clones and lacks some. The repertoire holds some 500,000 clones, with 70% to 80% as singletons. Sequencing was done on a sample of PBMCs. The source is a woman between 40 and 55 years old in good health. Some clones in this sample may be carry-over from other donors' samples.

This clone was recorded at least ten times. The rearrangement uses TRBV19 and TRBJ2-7; 10 nucleotides line up with TRBD1. V shed 4 bases and J 5 bases; nucleotides not matched to a gene: 5. Germline V CDR1 and CDR2: LNHDA, SQIVND (reference sequence). This CDR3 is built from 14 residues. Here the CDR3 reads CASSTTGTGDEQYF. CDR3 in DNA: TGTGCCAGTAGTACTACCGGGACAGGGGACGAGCAGTACTTC.

This chain connects TRBV6-4 to TRBJ2-1; D not resolved. V was clipped by 7 bases and J by 6 bases, with 19 bases between them. From germline, CDR1 is MRHNA and CDR2 SNTAGT. The CDR3 consists of 15 residues. CDR3 sequence reads: CASTDLPPRFNEQFF. The CDR3 region has the DNA TGTGCCAGCACCGACCTCCCCCCAAGATTCAATGAGCAGTTCTTC.

The rearrangement links TRBV5-6 to TRBJ1-1; the match to TRBD1 covers 7 bases. V shed 6 bases, J shed 5 bases, and the junction held 7 bases outside the gene matches. Germline loops: CDR1 SGHDT, CDR2 YYEEEE. The CDR3 covers 13 residues. The CDR3 loop reads CASTQTGRTEAFF. CDR3 DNA sequence: TGTGCCAGCACCCAGACAGGGCGGACTGAAGCTTTCTTT.

This clone was counted between two and nine times. The rearrangement links TRBV7-3 to TRBJ2-1; 10 bases map to TRBD1. This CDR3 region has 15 residues. V lost 5 bases to trimming and J lost 4 bases; unmatched junction nucleotides: 5. Germline CDR1 is SGHTA and CDR2 is FQGTGA. Here the CDR3 DNA reads TGTGCCAGCAGCCGACAGGGGGCGCGTTACAATGAGCAGTTCTTC. This translates into CASSRQGARYNEQFF.

Regarding this clone: One base away lies a much larger clone, so this may be a sequencing read error. The chain employs TRBV2 and TRBJ1-1; weak D call: TRBD1 (5 bases). Deletions cut 2 bases from V and 1 base from J, with 8 bases between. Germline-derived CDR1 and CDR2 are SNHLY and FYNNEI. The CDR3 runs to 14 residues. The chain's CDR3 is CASSELGGNTEAFF. For the CDR3, the DNA is TGTGCCAGCAGTGAATTGGGGGGGAACACTGAAGCTTTCTTT. Combining the CDR3 with reference TRBV2 and TRBJ1-1 gives the whole variable domain EPEVTQTPSHQVTQMGQEVILRCVPISNHLYFYWYRQILGQKVEFLVSFYNNEISEKSEIFDDQFSVERPDGSNFTLKIRSTKLEDSAMYFCASSELGGNTEAFFGQGTRLTVV.

This clone was picked up a small number of times. This rearrangement joins TRBV9 to TRBJ2-3; TRBD2 matches at 11 bases. CDR3 length equals 16 residues. CDR1 and CDR2 (germline): SGDLS, YYNGEE. Losses at the gene ends were 3 bases for V and 5 bases for J; bases not matched to a gene: 8. CDR3 protein: CASSAGRLAGIDTQYF. DNA for the CDR3: TGTGCCAGCAGCGCGGGCCGACTAGCGGGAATAGATACGCAGTATTTT.

This clone came up once. The chain is built from TRBV5-4 and TRBJ2-6, with no clear D. The CDR3 is 16 amino acids. V was pared by 2 bases and J by 0 bases, with 9 bases between. In germline, CDR1 is SGHNT, CDR2 YYREEE (reference sequence). CDR3 sequence: CASSFLVLSGANVLTF. DNA of the CDR3: TGTGCCAGCAGCTTCTTAGTCCTCTCTGGGGCCAACGTCCTGACTTTC.

The CDR3 DNA reads as TGTGCCAGCAGCCAGGACAGAAATCAGCCCCAGCATTTT. Amino acid sequence: CASSQDRNQPQHF. The V gene is TRBV7-2, the J gene TRBJ1-5; tentatively, D is TRBD1 (6 bases). Trimming cost V 5 bases and J 4 bases, with 9 bases left between them. Germline V gene data show CDR1 as SGHTA and CDR2 as FQGNSA. The CDR3 is made up of 13 amino acids. Using reference TRBV7-2 and TRBJ1-5 for the parts outside the CDR3, the full variable domain is GAGVSQSPSNKVTEKGKDVELRCDPISGHTALYWYRQSLGQGLEFLIYFQGNSAPDKSGLPSDRFSAERTGGSVSTLTIQRTQQEDSAVYLCASSQDRNQPQHFGDGTRLSIL.

In its sample, this clone was seen once. V usage is TRBV19 and J usage is TRBJ2-2; D is ambiguous. V shed 3 bases and J shed 4 bases, with 9 bases lying between them. Germline V gives CDR1 LNHDA, CDR2 SQIVND (reference sequence). The CDR3 extends over 14 amino acids. CDR3 bases: TGTGCCAGTAGTATCGGGTTAACCACCGGGGAGCTGTTTTTT. It codes for CASSIGLTTGELFF.

This chain connects TRBV30 to TRBJ2-4; 7 positions agree with TRBD1. Germline CDR1 and CDR2: GTSNPN and SVGIG (reference sequence). Trimming removed 2 bases from V and 6 bases from J; junction bases left unmatched: 10. CDR3 length equals 15 residues. CDR3 DNA: TGTGCCTGGAGTTCCTTAAGGGCAGGGGGAAACATTCAGTACTTC. Its translation: CAWSSLRAGGNIQYF. Supplemented by reference TRBV30 and TRBJ2-4, the full variable domain reads SQTIHQWPATLVQPVGSPLSLECTVEGTSNPNLYWYRQAAGRGLQLLFYSVGIGQISSEVPQNLSASRPQDRQFILSSKKLLLSDSGFYLCAWSSLRAGGNIQYFGAGTRLSVL.

The chain employs TRBV4-3 and TRBJ1-1; a weak D match, TRBD1 (5 bases). The V and J ends lost 1 base and 3 bases respectively, with 12 bases between them. Germline V gives CDR1 LGHNA, CDR2 YSLEER. This CDR3 comprises 15 residues. The CDR3 is CASSQAIRDYTEAFF. The CDR3 nucleotides read TGCGCCAGCAGCCAAGCTATCAGGGACTACACTGAAGCTTTCTTT.

The table lists this clone with many counts. The same CDR3 is also encoded by other DNA sequences in this sample. J is TRBJ1-1 and V is TRBV29-1; D unresolved. Germline V lookup: CDR1 SQVTM, CDR2 ANQGSEA. Between the trimmed V and J ends, which lost 7 bases and 1 base, there was a span of 16 bases. This CDR3 has 14 amino acids. The CDR3 protein is CSAKGRMENTEAFF. DNA for the CDR3: TGCAGCGCAAAAGGGCGAATGGAGAACACTGAAGCTTTCTTT.

The chain uses TRBV10-2 and TRBJ2-1; 7 nucleotides match TRBD2. CDR1 and CDR2 (germline): WSHSY, SAAADI. V dropped 0 bases and J dropped 1; count of bases not matched to a gene: 3. CDR3 length equals 16 residues. CDR3 region: CASSESRGSSYNEQFF. Here the CDR3 DNA reads TGCGCCAGCAGTGAGTCTCGCGGGAGTTCCTACAATGAGCAGTTCTTC.

The rearrangement links TRBV5-6 to TRBJ2-7; D gene uncertain. Trimming removed 4 bases from V and 1 base from J, with 9 bases in between. Germline CDR1 reads SGHDT; CDR2 reads YYEEEE. This CDR3 has 13 residues. This CDR3 is CASSLRASYEQYF. CDR3 coding DNA: TGTGCCAGCAGCCTTCGGGCATCCTACGAGCAGTACTTC.

This chain uses TRBV5-4 with TRBJ1-1; TRBD1 might be the D (5 bases). Germline V gene lookup returns CDR1 SGHNT and CDR2 YYREEE (reference sequence). The CDR3 contains 16 residues. Trimming removed 6 bases from V and 5 bases from J, with 23 bases in between. The CDR3 coding sequence is TGTGCCAGCACCCTCAAGAGGGGCGGGGCAATTACTGAAGCTTTCTTT. Encoded protein: CASTLKRGGAITEAFF.

This clone was seen only once. This chain connects TRBV6-1 to TRBJ2-1, with 8 bases identical to TRBD2. With 1 base clipped from V and 7 bases from J, the junction kept 6 bases outside the gene matches. Per germline, CDR1 MNHNS and CDR2 SASEGT. CDR3 length: 15 residues. The CDR3 DNA reads TGTGCCAGCAGTGAAGGTTCGGGAGGGGCGAATGAGCAGTTCTTC. It codes for CASSEGSGGANEQFF.